The 13 T cell receptor beta chains given below trace back to one sample, sequenced in a study of cytomegalovirus exposure and HLA in healthy donors. Vbeta (60) and Jbeta (13) primers were used in the PCR. Profiled with immunoSEQ multiplex PCR; TCRdb holds only in-frame clones, not every one. The sample yields 90,000 to 100,000 clones, about 66% seen once. The sample was PBMCs. The receptors were gathered from a boy aged 5 to 17 in good health and CMV-seropositive.

The chain carries TRBV2 and TRBJ2-7, with 10 bases lining up with TRBD2. The germline V gene has CDR1 SNHLY and CDR2 FYNNEI. Trimming cost V 6 bases and J 3 bases; bases outside gene matches: 2. This CDR3 spans 13 amino acids. CDR3 bases: TGTGCCAGCAGGTTAGCGGGGGGCTACGAGCAGTACTTC. Protein sequence: CASRLAGGYEQYF.

This chain uses TRBV10-3 with TRBJ1-6, with 7 bases matching TRBD1. Germline CDR1 and CDR2: ENHRY and SYGVKD. V shed 2 bases, J shed 8 bases, and the junction held 0 bases outside the gene matches. The length of the CDR3 is 13 residues. The CDR3 is CAISETGDSPLHF. Here the CDR3 DNA reads TGTGCCATCAGTGAGACAGGGGATTCACCCCTCCACTTT.

This chain connects TRBV5-6 to TRBJ2-2, with D perhaps TRBD2 (5 bases). CDR1 is SGHDT, CDR2 YYEEEE, per germline. The CDR3 loop spans 16 amino acids. V was cut by 0 bases and J by 3 bases, with 12 bases left in between. This CDR3 reads CASSLVRERDTGELFF. Here the CDR3 DNA reads TGTGCCAGCAGCTTGGTCCGGGAAAGGGACACCGGGGAGCTGTTTTTT.

In its sample, this clone was seen a few times. The chain uses TRBV5-1 and TRBJ1-5, with 7 positions matching TRBD1. Germline V CDR1 and CDR2: SGHRS, YFSETQ. The ends lost 1 base at V and 6 bases at J; junction bases unmatched: 4. The CDR3 loop spans 14 amino acids. The CDR3 bases are TGCGCCAGCAGCTTGATGACAGGGATTCAGCCCCAGCATTTT. Residues: CASSLMTGIQPQHF.

V usage is TRBV6-5 and J usage is TRBJ1-1; D possibly corresponds to TRBD1 (5 bases). CDR3 length equals 13 residues. The germline V gene encodes CDR1 MNHEY and CDR2 SVGAGI. The V and J ends lost 6 bases and 5 bases respectively, with 13 bases between them. The CDR3 nucleotides read TGTGCCAGCAGCCAACACGGGGGGACTGAAGCTTTCTTT. This sequence encodes CASSQHGGTEAFF.

The V and J genes are TRBV28 and TRBJ1-2, with 7 bases matching TRBD1. Germline V gives CDR1 MDHEN, CDR2 SYDVKM. The CDR3 contains 13 residues. The V gene end was trimmed by 6 bases and the J gene end by 4 bases; junction bases not matched to a gene: 5. The CDR3 sequence: CASRGTASYGYTF. The CDR3 region has the DNA TGTGCCAGCAGGGGGACAGCTAGCTATGGCTACACCTTC.

The sample holds a few counts of this clone. The J gene is TRBJ2-1, the V gene TRBV5-5; weak D call: TRBD1 (6 bases). V dropped 0 bases and J dropped 4 bases, with 11 bases sitting between them. CDR3 size: 15 residues. In germline, CDR1 is SGHKS, CDR2 YYEKEE (reference sequence). The CDR3 region is CASSLEGQDYNEQFF. The CDR3 nucleotides read TGTGCCAGCAGCTTGGAGGGACAAGATTACAATGAGCAGTTCTTC.

The rearrangement joins TRBV4-1 to TRBJ2-7, with 7 positions matching TRBD1. From germline, CDR1 is MGHRA and CDR2 YSYEKL. With 0 bases clipped from V and 2 bases from J, the junction kept 1 base outside the gene matches. The CDR3 runs 14 residues. CDR3 amino acids: CASSQDRGTYEQYF. The CDR3 DNA reads TGCGCCAGCAGCCAAGACAGGGGGACCTACGAGCAGTACTTC.

The chain carries TRBV6-5 and TRBJ1-2; D may be TRBD1 (6 bases). Deletions cut 5 bases from V and 0 bases from J, with 13 bases between. Germline V gene lookup returns CDR1 MNHEY and CDR2 SVGAGI. The CDR3 runs 15 residues. CDR3 loop: CASSRGGRSNYGYTF. CDR3 bases: TGTGCCAGCAGTAGGGGGGGCAGGTCTAACTATGGCTACACCTTC.

The gene calls are TRBV7-9 and TRBJ1-1, with 8 bases that match TRBD1. Germline-derived CDR1 and CDR2 are SEHNR and FQNEAQ (reference sequence). V was clipped by 1 base and J by 4 bases; unmatched bases: 11. CDR3 length equals 17 residues. In DNA form, the CDR3 reads TGTGCCAGCAGCTTAGGGGCCATGACAGGGGAAGGCACTGAAGCTTTCTTT. This sequence encodes CASSLGAMTGEGTEAFF.

The rearrangement joins TRBV19 to TRBJ1-5; the match to TRBD1 covers 11 bases. This CDR3 is built from 16 residues. In germline, CDR1 is LNHDA, CDR2 SQIVND (reference sequence). Trimming took 2 bases from V and 3 from J; bases not matched to a gene: 3. CDR3 amino acids: CASSIMDRGPNQPQHF. The CDR3, as DNA: TGTGCCAGTAGTATAATGGACAGGGGGCCCAATCAGCCCCAGCATTTT.

This chain uses TRBV20-1 with TRBJ1-3; 9 positions agree with TRBD1. The CDR3 runs to 11 residues. Germline V gene lookup returns CDR1 DFQATT and CDR2 SNEGSKA (reference sequence). The CDR3: CGGTGGNTIYF. CDR3 bases: TGCGGGGGGACAGGGGGAAACACCATATATTTT.

The chain employs TRBV6-5 and TRBJ1-5; D may be TRBD1 (6 bases). Germline CDR1 reads MNHEY; CDR2 reads SVGAGI. The CDR3 length is 13 residues. V gave up 6 bases and J gave up 4 bases, with 10 bases separating them. In DNA, the CDR3 is TGTGCCAGCAGGCAGGGGAGAAATCAGCCCCAGCATTTT. Translated, it gives CASRQGRNQPQHF.